One and the same sample provided the 18 T cell receptor beta chains below, sequenced in a study of CD8 T cells in ankylosing spondylitis. Findings and limits, study-wide: Blood from ankylosing spondylitis patients appeared to carry a characteristic roughly 8-variant TCR beta motif.

Their target antigens are unknown. One entry per CDR3 protein results from TCRdb running MiXCR on the 5' RACE reads. The table records roughly 700,000 distinct CDR3 sequences, around 20% of them present only once. The sequenced sample consisted of blood, either unsorted or a sorted T cell fraction (not recorded which). The receptors stem from a male donor with ankylosing spondylitis.

V is TRBV12-3 or TRBV12-4 and J is TRBJ2-1; TRBD2 aligns across 11 bases. Losses at the gene ends were 1 base for V and 6 bases for J; bases not matched to a gene: 5. The CDR3 runs to 16 residues. CDR3 in DNA: TGTGCCAGCAGTTTAGGAGGTAGCGGGGGGGCCAATGAGCAGTTCTTC. It yields the protein CASSLGGSGGANEQFF.

CDR3 sequence (DNA): TGTGCCAGCTCCCACGACTCGCCAGCGCGCGACAATGAGCAGTTCTTC. Translation: CASSHDSPARDNEQFF. V is TRBV18 and J is TRBJ2-1; D call uncertain. The CDR3 length is 16 residues. Germline-derived CDR1 and CDR2 are KGHSH and LQKENI. The ends were cut back, 6 bases at V and 5 bases at J, with 20 bases in the middle.

CDR3 amino acids: CASSLEQGVISPLHF. As DNA, the CDR3 is TGTGCCAGCAGTTTAGAACAGGGGGTCATTTCACCCCTCCACTTT. The chain employs TRBV12-3 or TRBV12-4 and TRBJ1-6; 8 nucleotides align to TRBD1. The CDR3 contains 15 residues. The J segment lost 9 bases and the V segment lost 1 base, leaving 5 bases of the junction unmatched.

J is TRBJ2-2 and V is TRBV24-1, with D unresolved. V was clipped by 4 bases and J by 3 bases, with 5 bases between them. CDR3 length: 13 residues. Looked up from germline, CDR1 is KGHDR and CDR2 is SFDVKD. The CDR3: CATSERYTGELFF. CDR3 sequence (DNA): TGTGCCACCAGTGAACGGTACACCGGGGAGCTGTTTTTT.

The chain is built from TRBV5-1 and TRBJ2-3; 10 nucleotides line up with TRBD2. The V segment lost 1 base and the J segment 5 bases; nucleotides outside the gene matches: 10. The germline gives CDR1 SGHRS, CDR2 YFSETQ. The CDR3 extends over 17 amino acids. The CDR3 bases are TGCGCCAGCAGCTTGACCACGGGGACTAGCGTTGGAGATACGCAGTATTTT. This codes for CASSLTTGTSVGDTQYF. Full variable domain (rest looked up from reference TRBV5-1 and TRBJ2-3): KAGVTQTPRYLIKTRGQQVTLSCSPISGHRSVSWYQQTPGQGLQFLFEYFSETQRNKGNFPGRFSGRQFSNSRSEMNVSTLELGDSALYLCASSLTTGTSVGDTQYFGPGTRLTVL.

In its sample, this clonotype was seen many times. The CDR3 loop reads CSVEQGGDEQYF. In DNA, the CDR3 is TGCAGCGTTGAACAGGGAGGGGACGAGCAGTACTTC. V gene TRBV29-1 combines with J gene TRBJ2-7; 7 bases agree with TRBD2. Germline values: CDR1 SQVTM, CDR2 ANQGSEA. V lost 2 bases to trimming and J lost 5 bases; unmatched junction nucleotides: 3. The length of the CDR3 is 12 residues.

V usage is TRBV6-5 and J usage is TRBJ2-3; D perhaps matches TRBD2 (6 bases). The CDR3 spans 16 residues. Germline V gene lookup returns CDR1 MNHEY and CDR2 SVGAGI. The germline V and J ends were trimmed by 0 bases and 1 base, with 11 bases remaining between them. CDR3 bases: TGTGCCAGCAGTTACTCGACGCGGGGTGGCACAGATACGCAGTATTTT. It codes for CASSYSTRGGTDTQYF.

This CDR3 reads CSARKGNRRVDIQYF. CDR3 nucleotide sequence: TGCAGTGCTAGAAAGGGGAACAGACGCGTGGACATTCAGTACTTC. The chain couples TRBV20-1 to TRBJ2-4; possible D gene TRBD1, 5 bases. V shed 2 bases and J shed 8 bases, with 19 bases lying between them. Germline loops: CDR1 DFQATT, CDR2 SNEGSKA (reference sequence). This CDR3 region has 15 residues.

The chain couples TRBV2 to TRBJ2-1; D might be TRBD1 (5 bases). V was shortened by 6 bases and J by 4 bases, with 10 bases between the two germline ends. The germline gives CDR1 SNHLY, CDR2 FYNNEI. The CDR3 contains 13 residues. The CDR3 loop is CASRVDSYNEQFF. CDR3 nucleotides: TGTGCCAGCAGGGTAGACAGTTACAATGAGCAGTTCTTC.

V gene TRBV6-1 combines with J gene TRBJ2-3, with D tentatively TRBD1 or TRBD2 (5 bases each). The CDR3 totals 15 residues. V gave up 4 bases and J gave up 0 bases, with 11 bases separating them. CDR1 and CDR2 (germline): MNHNS, SASEGT. In DNA, the CDR3 is TGTGCCAGCAGTGGACGGGGACGGAGCACAGATACGCAGTATTTT. Translated: CASSGRGRSTDTQYF.

The chain carries TRBV7-2 and TRBJ2-7, with 11 bases matching TRBD2. CDR3 size: 15 residues. The V gene end was trimmed by 2 bases and the J gene end by 2 bases; junction bases not matched to a gene: 2. The germline gives CDR1 SGHTA, CDR2 FQGNSA. The CDR3 protein is CASSLTSGRTYEQYF. CDR3 bases: TGTGCCAGCAGCTTAACTAGCGGGAGAACCTACGAGCAGTACTTC.

The CDR3, as DNA: TGTGCCAGCAACCCAGGGCCGAGAGAACGTACCGGGGAGCTGTTTTTT. As protein: CASNPGPRERTGELFF. The chain has TRBV27 and TRBJ2-2, with D possibly being TRBD1 (5 bases). Germline CDR1 MNHEY, CDR2 SMNVEV (reference sequence). The CDR3 has 16 residues. The V gene lost 7 bases and the J gene lost 5 bases, with 20 bases spanning the gap.

The chain employs TRBV7-3 and TRBJ1-1, with D perhaps matching TRBD1 (5 bases). Germline loops: CDR1 SGHTA, CDR2 FQGTGA. Trimming cost V 4 bases and J 8 bases, with 14 bases left between them. The CDR3 consists of 13 residues. CDR3 DNA: TGTGCCAGCAGCTGGGGGGGAGGCTCGGAAGCTTTCTTT. Residues: CASSWGGGSEAFF.

This clonotype has a handful of counts. The gene calls are TRBV7-3 and TRBJ2-2; TRBD1 matches 8 bases. CDR3 size: 15 residues. J lost 7 bases, V lost 5 bases, and 9 bases had no gene match. Looked up from germline, CDR1 is SGHTA and CDR2 is FQGTGA. The CDR3 spells CASSPQTGVGGELFF. CDR3 coding DNA: TGTGCCAGCAGCCCCCAGACAGGGGTGGGCGGGGAGCTGTTTTTT. The full variable domain, rest sourced from reference TRBV7-3 and TRBJ2-2, is GAGVSQTPSNKVTEKGKYVELRCDPISGHTALYWYRQSLGQGPEFLIYFQGTGAADDSGLPNDRFFAVRPEGSVSTLKIQRTERGDSAVYLCASSPQTGVGGELFFGEGSRLTVL.

The V and J genes are TRBV9 and TRBJ2-1; 13 bases agree with TRBD2. CDR1 is SGDLS, CDR2 YYNGEE, per germline. There are 14 residues in the CDR3. Germline trimming cut 10 bases from V and 7 bases from J; bases unmatched to any gene: 8. Here the CDR3 DNA reads TGTGCCTCCACAGGGACTAGCGGGATTAATGAGCAGTTCTTC. The encoded protein is CASTGTSGINEQFF.

The chain uses TRBV18 and TRBJ2-5; D may be TRBD1 (5 bases). The CDR3 runs to 12 residues. V dropped 2 bases and J dropped 4 bases, with 5 bases sitting between them. Germline loops: CDR1 KGHSH, CDR2 LQKENI. CDR3 region: CASSPGAETQYF. CDR3 nucleotides: TGTGCCAGCTCACCAGGGGCAGAGACCCAGTACTTC.

The chain joins TRBV5-6 to TRBJ1-5; D is perhaps TRBD1 (6 bases). Trimming removed 2 bases at V and 3 bases at J, with 12 bases between. The CDR3 spans 15 residues. Germline values: CDR1 SGHDT, CDR2 YYEEEE. DNA for the CDR3: TGTGCCAGCAGCTTAGGCGGGGGGCACAATCAGCCCCAGCATTTT. Amino acid sequence: CASSLGGGHNQPQHF.

This clonotype turned up a few times. The chain combines TRBV30 with TRBJ1-3, with D perhaps matching TRBD1 (5 bases). Between the trimmed V and J ends, which lost 1 base and 0 bases, there was a span of 7 bases. The CDR3 extends over 14 amino acids. Germline CDR1 GTSNPN, CDR2 SVGIG (reference sequence). DNA of the CDR3: TGTGCCTGGAGTGGGGGGAACTCTGGAAACACCATATATTTT. Its translation: CAWSGGNSGNTIYF.